The 26 T cell receptor beta chains presented below share a single source sample, sequenced in a study of shared clonotypes between healthy human individuals. Libraries were prepared by immunoSEQ multiplex PCR; TCRdb keeps only in-frame clonotypes and omits some of them. The sample gives around 2.1 million clones, around 95% of which show up once; roughly 0.13% is in the top ten. Sample: naive CD4+ T cells sorted from blood. Subset described: CD45RA+ positively selected. Receptor source: a man between 18 and 35 years old in good health.

The chain carries TRBV7-2 and TRBJ2-1; unclear D gene. The germline gives CDR1 SGHTA, CDR2 FQGNSA. The CDR3 length is 13 residues. Trimming stripped 5 bases from V and 10 bases from J, with 15 bases between. The CDR3 DNA sequence: TGTGCCAGCAGCCACGAAATGAATGGCGAGCAGTTCTTC. Its protein is CASSHEMNGEQFF. The whole variable domain, filled in from reference TRBV7-2 and TRBJ2-1, reads GAGVSQSPSNKVTEKGKDVELRCDPISGHTALYWYRQSLGQGLEFLIYFQGNSAPDKSGLPSDRFSAERTGGSVSTLTIQRTQQEDSAVYLCASSHEMNGEQFFGPGTRLTVL.

The chain carries TRBV6-1 and TRBJ2-3; the match to TRBD1 covers 7 bases. This CDR3 region has 15 residues. After removal of 8 bases from V and 0 bases from J, the junction contained 8 bases not matched to a gene. The V gene's germline CDR1 is MNHNS and CDR2 SASEGT. The CDR3 nucleotides read TGTGCCAGCTCCCGACTACAGGGGAGCACAGATACGCAGTATTTT. Translation gives CASSRLQGSTDTQYF.

This clone was seen once. The chain couples TRBV6-5 to TRBJ2-3; D is unresolved. This CDR3 region has 13 residues. Trimming removed 2 bases at V and 3 bases at J, with 6 bases between. Germline V CDR1 and CDR2: MNHEY, SVGAGI. The CDR3 DNA reads as TGTGCCAGCAGTTACCTTAGTACAGATACGCAGTATTTT. This encodes CASSYLSTDTQYF.

CDR3 protein: CSVGPGLHNEKLFF. In DNA, the CDR3 is TGCAGCGTTGGACCGGGACTCCATAATGAAAAACTGTTTTTT. The rearrangement links TRBV29-1 to TRBJ1-4; possible D gene TRBD1, 5 bases. This CDR3 is built from 14 residues. Germline CDR1 and CDR2: SQVTM and ANQGSEA. V lost 4 bases to trimming and J lost 4 bases, with 13 bases between them.

The V and J genes are TRBV18 and TRBJ1-5; weak D call: TRBD1 (6 bases). V lost 6 bases to trimming and J lost 1 base, with 19 bases between them. CDR3 size: 17 residues. The germline V gene encodes CDR1 KGHSH and CDR2 LQKENI. In nucleotides, the CDR3 is TGTGCCAGCTCGAGTCGGGGGGGCGCGTTGAGCAATCAGCCCCAGCATTTT. Its translation: CASSSRGGALSNQPQHF.

The J gene is TRBJ1-3, the V gene TRBV19; maybe TRBD1 (6 bases). Germline CDR1 and CDR2: LNHDA and SQIVND (reference sequence). V was trimmed by 6 bases and J by 0 bases, leaving 12 bases between them. There are 15 residues in the CDR3. Here the CDR3 DNA reads TGTGCCAGTAGGGGGGCAGGGGCCTCTGGAAACACCATATATTTT. Protein sequence: CASRGAGASGNTIYF. The complete variable domain, with remaining parts taken from reference TRBV19 and TRBJ1-3, reads DGGITQSPKYLFRKEGQNVTLSCEQNLNHDAMYWYRQDPGQGLRLIYYSQIVNDFQKGDIAEGYSVSREKKESFPLTVTSAQKNPTAFYLCASRGAGASGNTIYFGEGSWLTVV.

This rearrangement joins TRBV5-4 to TRBJ2-7, with D perhaps TRBD2 (6 bases). Germline V gene sequence: CDR1 SGHNT, CDR2 YYREEE (reference sequence). The CDR3 totals 13 residues. The V end was cut by 2 bases, the J end by 6 bases, with 12 bases between. CDR3 coding DNA: TGTGCCAGCAGCTTACCCCTAGCGCCCGAGCAGTACTTC. Residues: CASSLPLAPEQYF.

The chain recombines TRBV4-1 with TRBJ1-4; 9 bases are shared with TRBD1. The CDR3 extends over 16 amino acids. Germline trimming cut 5 bases from V and 0 bases from J; bases unmatched to any gene: 4. Germline-derived CDR1 and CDR2 are MGHRA and YSYEKL. The CDR3 bases are TGCGCCAGCAGCGAGGGGGACAGGGCAACTAATGAAAAACTGTTTTTT. Encoded protein: CASSEGDRATNEKLFF.

This clone occurred a few times. The V gene is TRBV19, the J gene TRBJ1-4, with 8 bases matching TRBD1. V trimming: 3 bases; J trimming: 7 bases; junction bases outside the gene matches: 7. The CDR3 has 15 residues. Germline CDR1 is LNHDA and CDR2 is SQIVND (reference sequence). CDR3 amino acids: CASSIPTGGSEKLFF. The CDR3 bases are TGTGCCAGTAGTATCCCCACAGGGGGTAGTGAAAAACTGTTTTTT.

With respect to this clone: Other DNA sequences in the same sample also yield this CDR3. The rearrangement links TRBV2 to TRBJ2-5; 8 positions match TRBD2. CDR1 is SNHLY, CDR2 FYNNEI, per germline. There are 14 residues in the CDR3. V lost 4 bases and J lost 1; bases outside the gene matches: 2. CDR3 protein: CASSVGGVQETQYF. The CDR3 region has the DNA TGTGCCAGCAGTGTCGGGGGGGTCCAAGAGACCCAGTACTTC.

The CDR3 here is CASSGPRGGTEAFF. In DNA form, the CDR3 reads TGTGCCAGCAGCGGCCCCAGGGGGGGTACTGAAGCTTTCTTT. This sequence joins TRBV11-2 and TRBJ1-1; 7 bases line up with TRBD1. Germline CDR1 SGHAT, CDR2 FQNNGV. V lost 5 bases, J lost 5 bases, and 8 bases stayed unmatched. This CDR3 is built from 14 residues.

The V gene is TRBV11-2, the J gene TRBJ1-4, with 10 bases aligning to TRBD1. The trim removed 4 bases at V and 11 bases at J, leaving 10 bases unmatched. The CDR3 contains 15 residues. Germline values: CDR1 SGHAT, CDR2 FQNNGV. This chain's CDR3 is CASSSETGGGQKLFF. The CDR3 DNA is TGTGCCAGCAGCTCAGAGACAGGGGGCGGGCAGAAACTGTTTTTT.

The chain couples TRBV5-1 to TRBJ2-3, with TRBD2 matching over 11 bases. The CDR3 spans 15 residues. V shed 4 bases, J shed 2 bases, and the junction held 3 bases outside the gene matches. Germline V gene data show CDR1 as SGHRS and CDR2 as YFSETQ. The CDR3 loop reads CASSATSGATDTQYF. CDR3 sequence (DNA): TGCGCCAGCAGCGCGACTAGCGGGGCCACAGATACGCAGTATTTT. Full variable domain (remainder filled in from reference TRBV5-1 and TRBJ2-3): KAGVTQTPRYLIKTRGQQVTLSCSPISGHRSVSWYQQTPGQGLQFLFEYFSETQRNKGNFPGRFSGRQFSNSRSEMNVSTLELGDSALYLCASSATSGATDTQYFGPGTRLTVL.

The chain joins TRBV25-1 to TRBJ2-7, with TRBD1 as a possible D gene (5 bases). This CDR3 has 14 residues. The germline gives CDR1 MGHDK, CDR2 SYGVNS. The V and J ends lost 8 bases and 1 base respectively, with 15 bases between them. CDR3 in amino acids: CASSGQYGSYEQYF. The CDR3 region has the DNA TGTGCCAGCTCAGGACAATACGGTTCCTACGAGCAGTACTTC.

CDR3 sequence (DNA): TGTGCCAGCAGTTCGTTGACAGAGTCCTACGAGCAGTACTTC. Protein: CASSSLTESYEQYF. The chain carries TRBV6-6 and TRBJ2-7, with D perhaps matching TRBD1 (5 bases). This CDR3 region has 14 residues. Trimming shortened V by 4 bases and J by 1 base, and 11 bases separated the two germline ends. Germline V CDR1 and CDR2: MNHNY, SVGAGI (reference sequence).

The chain has TRBV5-4 and TRBJ2-7, with 9 bases fitting TRBD1. This CDR3 has 15 residues. V shed 4 bases and J 5 bases; nucleotides not matched to a gene: 10. CDR1 is SGHNT, CDR2 YYREEE, per germline (reference sequence). CDR3 sequence: CASSIGTGGFNEQYF. As DNA, the CDR3 is TGTGCCAGCAGCATCGGTACAGGGGGCTTTAACGAGCAGTACTTC.

V usage is TRBV21-1 and J usage is TRBJ1-6. TRBV21-1 is reported as a pseudogene. The CDR3 sequence is 18 residues long. The CDR3 DNA reads as TGTGCCAGCAGCGGCCCTCGGGCAGACCTCGCCTTAAATTCACCCCTCCACTTT. This translates into CASSGPRADLALNSPLHF.

The chain is built from TRBV10-3 and TRBJ2-1; D is possibly TRBD2 (5 bases). Trimming shortened V by 6 bases and J by 13 bases, and 16 bases separated the two germline ends. The CDR3 consists of 12 residues. The germline V gene encodes CDR1 ENHRY and CDR2 SYGVKD. The CDR3 DNA sequence: TGTGCCATCAGCCTCGAGGCTCGGGAACAGTTCTTC. It codes for CAISLEAREQFF.

The chain has TRBV4-1 and TRBJ1-3, with a possible D match to TRBD1 (5 bases). The ends were cut back, 0 bases at V and 4 bases at J, with 10 bases in the middle. This CDR3 is 15 amino acids long. Germline CDR1 is MGHRA and CDR2 is YSYEKL. The CDR3 sequence: CASSQERGFGNTIYF. The DNA for the CDR3 is TGCGCCAGCAGCCAAGAAAGGGGATTCGGAAACACCATATATTTT.

This clone was recorded once. The gene calls are TRBV9 and TRBJ2-7; the D is unclear. Trimming shortened V by 0 bases and J by 0 bases, and 7 bases separated the two germline ends. CDR1 is SGDLS and CDR2 is YYNGEE in the germline V gene. CDR3 length: 14 residues. The CDR3 sequence is CASSVELSSYEQYF. The CDR3 coding sequence is TGTGCCAGCAGCGTAGAACTCAGCTCCTACGAGCAGTACTTC.

The chain employs TRBV9 and TRBJ2-1; TRBD2 matches at 8 bases. Germline CDR1 SGDLS, CDR2 YYNGEE. The CDR3 has 14 residues. Germline trimming cut 10 bases from V and 6 bases from J; bases unmatched to any gene: 12. The CDR3 reads CASARAGASNEQFF. The DNA of the CDR3 is TGTGCCTCAGCGAGAGCGGGAGCGAGCAATGAGCAGTTCTTC. Looking up the rest from reference TRBV9 and TRBJ2-1 gives the full variable domain: DSGVTQTPKHLITATGQRVTLRCSPRSGDLSVYWYQQSLDQGLQFLIQYYNGEERAKGNILERFSAQQFPDLHSELNLSSLELGDSALYFCASARAGASNEQFFGPGTRLTVL.

This sequence joins TRBV19 and TRBJ1-2, with unresolved D. Trimming left V 6 bases short and J 3 bases short, with 14 bases between. Looked up from germline, CDR1 is LNHDA and CDR2 is SQIVND (reference sequence). The CDR3 length is 14 residues. The CDR3: CASSLTRVYYGYTF. DNA for the CDR3: TGTGCCAGTAGCCTCACTAGGGTTTACTATGGCTACACCTTC.

The V gene is TRBV4-1, the J gene TRBJ2-6; no firm D call. Trimming took 1 base from V and 4 from J, leaving 5 bases between them. CDR3 size: 14 residues. The V gene's germline CDR1 is MGHRA and CDR2 YSYEKL. CDR3 protein: CASSQVRGANVLTF. In nucleotides, the CDR3 is TGCGCCAGCAGCCAAGTGAGGGGGGCCAACGTCCTGACTTTC.

The CDR3 coding sequence is TGTGCCAGCAGACCGACAGGGAGGGCCTACGAGCAGTACTTC. Protein: CASRPTGRAYEQYF. The rearrangement joins TRBV28 to TRBJ2-7; D is possibly TRBD1 or TRBD2 (7 bases each). Germline values: CDR1 MDHEN, CDR2 SYDVKM. The CDR3 loop spans 14 amino acids. The V gene lost 6 bases and the J gene lost 2 bases, with 14 bases spanning the gap.

The CDR3 sequence: CASAIWTEGYTF. The CDR3 DNA is TGTGCCAGCGCCATTTGGACAGAAGGCTACACCTTC. The chain uses TRBV6-1 and TRBJ1-2; D is possibly TRBD1 (6 bases). V was shortened by 8 bases and J by 8 bases, with 15 bases between the two germline ends. The CDR3 length is 12 residues. CDR1 is MNHNS, CDR2 SASEGT, per germline.

The chain is built from TRBV6-1 and TRBJ1-6; 8 bases match TRBD1. The CDR3 loop spans 15 amino acids. Trimming cost V 4 bases and J 6 bases; bases outside gene matches: 5. Per germline, CDR1 MNHNS and CDR2 SASEGT. The CDR3 here is CASSVDRALNSPLHF. CDR3 nucleotides: TGTGCCAGCAGTGTGGACAGGGCCCTTAATTCACCCCTCCACTTT.